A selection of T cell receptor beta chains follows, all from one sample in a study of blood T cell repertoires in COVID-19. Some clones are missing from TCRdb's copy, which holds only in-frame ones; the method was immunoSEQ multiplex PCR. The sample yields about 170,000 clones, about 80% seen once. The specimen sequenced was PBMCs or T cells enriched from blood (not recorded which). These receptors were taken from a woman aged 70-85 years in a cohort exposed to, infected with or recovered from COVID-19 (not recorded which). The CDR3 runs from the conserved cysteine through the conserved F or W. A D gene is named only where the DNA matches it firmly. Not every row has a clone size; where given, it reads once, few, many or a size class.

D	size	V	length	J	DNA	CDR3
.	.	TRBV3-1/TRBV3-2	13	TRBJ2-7	TGTGCCAGCAGCCAAGATAACTTGTACGAGCAGTACTTC	CASSQDNLYEQYF
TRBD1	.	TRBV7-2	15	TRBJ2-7	TGTGCCAGCAGCCAGGGACAGGGCACCTTCTACGAGCAGTACTTC	CASSQGQGTFYEQYF
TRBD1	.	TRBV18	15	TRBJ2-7	TGTGCCAGCTCACCCGGGACAGGGATCCCCTACGAGCAGTACTTC	CASSPGTGIPYEQYF
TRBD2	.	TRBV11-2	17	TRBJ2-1	TGTGCCAGCAGCCTCCAGCGCCTAGCGGCCCCCAACAATGAGCAGTTCTTC	CASSLQRLAAPNNEQFF
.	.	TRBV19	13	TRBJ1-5	TGTGCCAGTCAGGCAGGGGGCAATCAGCCCCAGCATTTT	CASQAGGNQPQHF
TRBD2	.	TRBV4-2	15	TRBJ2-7	TGTGCCAGCAGCCAAGCCTCGGGAGGGCCCTACGAGCAGTACTTC	CASSQASGGPYEQYF
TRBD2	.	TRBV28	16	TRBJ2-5	TGTGCCAGCAGCCCCAATAGCGGGAGCTGGGAAGAGACCCAGTACTTC	CASSPNSGSWEETQYF
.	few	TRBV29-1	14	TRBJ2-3	TGCAGCGTTGGGACAGATGCGAGCACAGATACGCAGTATTTT	CSVGTDASTDTQYF
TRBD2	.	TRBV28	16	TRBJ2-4	TGTGCCAGCAGTTCCCCTTCACTAGCGGGGAAAAACATTCAGTACTTC	CASSSPSLAGKNIQYF
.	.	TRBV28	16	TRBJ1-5	TGTGCCAGCACCCCAACAGGGACGGGGAGCAATCAGCCCCAGCATTTT	CASTPTGTGSNQPQHF
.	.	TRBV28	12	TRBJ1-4	TGTGCCACCCACCAATACAGTGAAAAACTGTTTTTT	CATHQYSEKLFF
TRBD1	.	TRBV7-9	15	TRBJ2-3	TGTGCCAGCAGCTCTACCGGGACAGCGGTAGATACGCAGTATTTT	CASSSTGTAVDTQYF
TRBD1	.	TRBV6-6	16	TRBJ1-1	TGTGCCAGCAGTTATCCCTACGGGACAGGCGTCGCTGAAGCTTTCTTT	CASSYPYGTGVAEAFF
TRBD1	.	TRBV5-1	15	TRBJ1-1	TGCGCCAGCAAGCATCCGACAGGGGGTGATACTGAAGCTTTCTTT	CASKHPTGGDTEAFF
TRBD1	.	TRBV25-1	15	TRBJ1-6	TGTGCCAGCAGTGCCCGGACAGGGGGCAATTCACCCCTCCACTTT	CASSARTGGNSPLHF
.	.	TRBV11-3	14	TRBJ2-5	TGTGCCAGCAGCTTCCAGGACAGTCGGGAGACCCAGTACTTC	CASSFQDSRETQYF
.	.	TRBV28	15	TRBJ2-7	TGTGCCAGCAGTTTTTGGGGGCGAAGGGGCTACGAGCAGTACTTC	CASSFWGRRGYEQYF
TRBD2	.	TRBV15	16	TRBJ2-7	TGTGCCACCAGCAGGGGACTAGCGGGTTCGGAGGACGAGCAGTACTTC	CATSRGLAGSEDEQYF
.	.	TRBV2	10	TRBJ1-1	TGTGCCAGCAGTGACTCTGAAGCTTTCTTT	CASSDSEAFF
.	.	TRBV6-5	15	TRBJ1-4	TGTGCCAGCAGTAAAAGGGCAGGGTCTCCTGAAAAACTGTTTTTT	CASSKRAGSPEKLFF
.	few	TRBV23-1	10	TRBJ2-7	TGCGCCAGCAGTCAAATGGGACAAAACTTC	CASSQMGQNF
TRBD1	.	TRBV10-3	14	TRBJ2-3	TGTGCCATCAGCCCCCAGGGGGCGATGGATACGCAGTATTTT	CAISPQGAMDTQYF
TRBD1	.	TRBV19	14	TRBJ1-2	TGTGCCAGTAGCCCCGGACAGGGTTACTATGGCTACACCTTC	CASSPGQGYYGYTF
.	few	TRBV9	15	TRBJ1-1	TGTGCCAGCAGCGTAGGAGTGACAGGGAACACTGAAGCTTTCTTT	CASSVGVTGNTEAFF
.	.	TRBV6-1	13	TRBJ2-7	TGTGCCAGCAGTTCAACAGGGATTAGCGAGCAGTACTTC	CASSSTGISEQYF
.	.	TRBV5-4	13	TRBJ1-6	TGTGCCAGCAGCTTGAAGGGGAATTCACCCCTCCACTTT	CASSLKGNSPLHF
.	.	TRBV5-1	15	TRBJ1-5	TGCGCCAGCAGCTTGGATGGAGGGTTGGGTCAGCCCCAGCATTTT	CASSLDGGLGQPQHF
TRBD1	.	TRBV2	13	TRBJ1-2	TGTGCCAGCACTCCGATCCCGGGACAGGGCTACACCTTC	CASTPIPGQGYTF
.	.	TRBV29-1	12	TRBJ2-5	TGCAGCACTAACAGGGAGGGAGAGACCCAGTACTTC	CSTNREGETQYF
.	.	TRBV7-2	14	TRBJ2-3	TGTGCCAGCAGCACCAGACTAGGGGCAGATACGCAGTATTTT	CASSTRLGADTQYF
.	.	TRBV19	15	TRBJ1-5	TGTGCCAGTAGTCCGACACTCTATAGCAATCAGCCCCAGCATTTT	CASSPTLYSNQPQHF
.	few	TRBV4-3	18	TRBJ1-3	TGCGCCAGCAGCCAATTCCCCCCGGCTAGCTTCTCTGGAAACACCATATATTTT	CASSQFPPASFSGNTIYF
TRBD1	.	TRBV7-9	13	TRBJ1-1	TGTGCCAGCAGCAGACAGGGGAACACTGAAGCTTTCTTT	CASSRQGNTEAFF
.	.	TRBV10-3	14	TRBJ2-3	TGTGCCATCTGCAGGAGTGAGGACTCCTATACGCAGTATTTT	CAICRSEDSYTQYF
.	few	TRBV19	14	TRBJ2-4	TGTGCCAGTAGTACAAGGGCGGGCAAAAACATTCAGTACTTC	CASSTRAGKNIQYF
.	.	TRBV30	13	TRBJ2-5	TGTGCCAGTCACCGCGGGTCCCAAGAGACCCAGTACTTC	CASHRGSQETQYF
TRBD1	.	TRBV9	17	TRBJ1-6	TGTGCCAGCATCAGTTCCGGGACAGGCTCCTATAATTCACCCCTCCACTTT	CASISSGTGSYNSPLHF
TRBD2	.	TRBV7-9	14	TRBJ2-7	TGTGCCAGCAGCCTACGGGACTACAACTACGAGCAGTACTTC	CASSLRDYNYEQYF